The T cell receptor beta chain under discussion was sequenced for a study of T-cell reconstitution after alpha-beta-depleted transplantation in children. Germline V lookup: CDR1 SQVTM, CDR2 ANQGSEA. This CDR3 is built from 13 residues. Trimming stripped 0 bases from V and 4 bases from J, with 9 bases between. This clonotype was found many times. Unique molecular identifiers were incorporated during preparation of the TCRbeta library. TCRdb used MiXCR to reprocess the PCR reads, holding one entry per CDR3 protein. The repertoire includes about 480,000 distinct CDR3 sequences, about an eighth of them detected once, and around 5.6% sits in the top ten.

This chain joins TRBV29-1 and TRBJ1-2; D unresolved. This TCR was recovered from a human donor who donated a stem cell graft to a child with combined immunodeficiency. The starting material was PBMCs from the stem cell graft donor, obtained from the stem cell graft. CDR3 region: CSVEDGRAYGYTF. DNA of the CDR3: TGCAGCGTTGAAGACGGCAGAGCCTATGGCTACACCTTC.